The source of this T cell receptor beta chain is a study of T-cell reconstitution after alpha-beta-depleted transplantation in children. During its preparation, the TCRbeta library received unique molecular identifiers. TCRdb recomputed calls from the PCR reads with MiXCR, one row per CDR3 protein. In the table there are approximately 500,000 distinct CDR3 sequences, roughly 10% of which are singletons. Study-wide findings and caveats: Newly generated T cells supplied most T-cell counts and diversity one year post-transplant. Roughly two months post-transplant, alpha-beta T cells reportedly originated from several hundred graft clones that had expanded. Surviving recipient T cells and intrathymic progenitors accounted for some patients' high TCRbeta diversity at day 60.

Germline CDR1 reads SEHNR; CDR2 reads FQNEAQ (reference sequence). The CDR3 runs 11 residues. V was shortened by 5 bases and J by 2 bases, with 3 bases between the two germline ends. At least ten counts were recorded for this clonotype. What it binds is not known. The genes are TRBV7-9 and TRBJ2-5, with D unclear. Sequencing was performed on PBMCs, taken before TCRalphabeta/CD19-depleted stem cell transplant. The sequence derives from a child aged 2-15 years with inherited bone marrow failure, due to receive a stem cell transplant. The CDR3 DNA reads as TGTGCCAGCAGCATTCAAGAGACCCAGTACTTC. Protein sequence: CASSIQETQYF.